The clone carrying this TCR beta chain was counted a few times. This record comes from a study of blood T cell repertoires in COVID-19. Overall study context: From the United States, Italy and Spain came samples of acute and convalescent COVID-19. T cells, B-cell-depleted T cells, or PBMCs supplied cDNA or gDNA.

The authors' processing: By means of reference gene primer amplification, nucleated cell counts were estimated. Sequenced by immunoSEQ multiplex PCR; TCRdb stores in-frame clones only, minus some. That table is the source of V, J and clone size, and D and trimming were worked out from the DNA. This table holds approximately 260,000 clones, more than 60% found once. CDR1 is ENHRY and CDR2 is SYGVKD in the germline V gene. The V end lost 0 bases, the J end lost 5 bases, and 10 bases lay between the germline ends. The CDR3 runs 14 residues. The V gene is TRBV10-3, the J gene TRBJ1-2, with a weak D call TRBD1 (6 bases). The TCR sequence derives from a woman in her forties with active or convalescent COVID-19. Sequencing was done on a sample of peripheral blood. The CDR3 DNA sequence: TGTGCCATCAGTGAGTCGGGAGGGGGTTATGGCTACACCTTC. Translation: CAISESGGGYGYTF.